Below, one T cell receptor (beta chain) is given with its context. A read error may produce the germline difference seen at one junction end. Primers for the PCR totalled 60 Vbeta and 13 Jbeta. Method: immunoSEQ multiplex PCR; TCRdb's copy keeps in-frame clones and lacks some. The data hold about 160,000 clones, with 80% to 90% observed a single time. The sample originates from a study of cytomegalovirus exposure and HLA in healthy donors. There are 17 residues in the CDR3. Germline CDR1 reads SEHNR; CDR2 reads FQNEAQ (reference sequence). The rearrangement joins TRBV7-9 to TRBJ2-3; 8 bases align to TRBD2. The receptor comes from a woman aged 18-29 years in good health and CMV-seronegative. Sequenced material: PBMCs. The CDR3 DNA reads TGTGCCAGCAGCCCTAGCACGGCTAGCGGGCCCACAGATACGCAGTGTTTT. Translation gives CASSPSTASGPTDTQCF.